These 22 T cell receptor beta chains share one sample of origin, sequenced in a study of regulatory T cells in long-lasting Graves disease (dated by TCRdb to the early 2020s). This specimen's time point label, interpreted: newly diagnosed GD, antithyroid drugs for less than 3 months. For both TCR sequencing and RNA sequencing, RNA was extracted from PBMCs using TRIzol. The receptor library was made with multiplex PCR. Data came from an Illumina HiSeq 4000. To build TCR beta libraries, CDR3 regions were amplified by Arm-PCR using iRepertoire HTBI primers. Clones were called with MiXCR by TCRdb after fastp trimmed the public reads at Q25, and only in-frame beta chains were retained. Entries that share a CDR3 protein sequence are merged under the most common genes and DNA. Recorded for this sample are 560,000 or so distinct CDR3 sequences; roughly 15% of them occurred a single time. Around 13% of the sample goes to the ten largest clones.

The data were also submitted as part of a second study, on T cells in Graves' hyperthyroidism and ophthalmopathy.

The material sequenced was peripheral blood mononuclear cells (PBMCs), taken at new diagnosis, from a patient treated with antithyroid drugs. Receptors were obtained from a man younger than 35 with Graves disease. Donor details come from another sample of the same person, matched by shared clones.

This clonotype was counted ten times or more. The chain joins TRBV9 to TRBJ2-3; 9 positions agree with TRBD2. Germline V gives CDR1 SGDLS, CDR2 YYNGEE. J lost 4 bases, V lost 3 bases, and 6 bases had no gene match. The CDR3 runs 15 residues. CDR3 sequence (DNA): TGTGCCAGCAGCGAACGTAGCGGGAGAGCAGATACGCAGTATTTT. Protein: CASSERSGRADTQYF.

This clonotype was recorded at least ten times. J is TRBJ2-1 and V is TRBV10-2; D may be TRBD1 or TRBD2 (5 bases each). Germline V gene sequence: CDR1 WSHSY, CDR2 SAAADI. The CDR3 is 13 residues long. Deletions cut 3 bases from V and 7 bases from J, with 10 bases between. The CDR3 loop reads CASSDPGRNEQFF. CDR3 DNA sequence: TGCGCCAGCAGTGATCCGGGACGAAATGAGCAGTTCTTC.

This clonotype was found many times. An end of the junction does not agree with germline; a read error may underlie this. The chain joins TRBV11-2 to TRBJ2-7; TRBD2 matches 12 bases. There are 15 residues in the CDR3. Germline V gene data show CDR1 as SGHAT and CDR2 as FQNNGV. CDR3 sequence: CASTLLAGGSYEQYF. The CDR3 bases are TGTGCCAGCACCTTACTAGCGGGGGGCTCCTACGAGCAGTACTTC.

This clonotype has more than one count but fewer than ten. The chain recombines TRBV7-9 with TRBJ2-5; 10 nucleotides align to TRBD2. Germline loops: CDR1 SEHNR, CDR2 FQNEAQ (reference sequence). The CDR3 contains 16 residues. V dropped 0 bases and J dropped 5; count of bases not matched to a gene: 6. The CDR3 region is CASSLAEREGRETQYF. The CDR3 DNA is TGTGCCAGCAGCTTAGCGGAGCGGGAGGGCCGGGAGACCCAGTACTTC.

This clonotype was seen only a few times. V is TRBV7-3 and J is TRBJ2-1; 7 positions agree with TRBD2. CDR1 and CDR2 from the germline V gene are SGHTA and FQGTGA. J lost 8 bases, V lost 2 bases, and 6 bases had no gene match. This CDR3 has 14 residues. CDR3 DNA: TGTGCCAGCAGCTTATTTGGCGGGAGCCATGAGCAGTTCTTC. It yields the protein CASSLFGGSHEQFF.

This clonotype has at least ten counts. V gene TRBV3-1 combines with J gene TRBJ2-7, with 9 bases identical to TRBD1. The CDR3 has 17 amino acids. From germline, CDR1 is LGHDT and CDR2 YNNKEL (reference sequence). The V gene end was trimmed by 4 bases and the J gene end by 4 bases; junction bases not matched to a gene: 14. CDR3 amino acids: CASSPTGGTTIGYEQYF. DNA of the CDR3: TGTGCCAGCAGCCCTACAGGGGGCACAACAATAGGGTACGAGCAGTACTTC.

The sample holds many counts of this clonotype. The V and J genes are TRBV9 and TRBJ2-7; 7 bases are a match to TRBD1. Trimming removed 2 bases from V and 0 bases from J; junction bases left unmatched: 2. The CDR3 length is 14 residues. Germline V lookup: CDR1 SGDLS, CDR2 YYNGEE. The chain's CDR3 is CASSVGDSSYEQYF. CDR3 nucleotide sequence: TGTGCCAGCAGCGTTGGGGACAGCTCCTACGAGCAGTACTTC.

V usage is TRBV11-2 and J usage is TRBJ2-3; D uncertain. In germline, CDR1 is SGHAT, CDR2 FQNNGV. The CDR3 consists of 14 residues. Trimming stripped 1 base from V and 2 bases from J, with 7 bases between. The CDR3 nucleotides read TGTGCCAGCAGCTTAGCTGCGGACACAGATACGCAGTATTTT. Translating gives CASSLAADTDTQYF.

This chain connects TRBV5-1 to TRBJ1-2; possible D gene TRBD1, 5 bases. The CDR3 sequence is 16 residues long. V was trimmed by 0 bases and J by 5 bases, leaving 17 bases between them. Germline V gene lookup returns CDR1 SGHRS and CDR2 YFSETQ. The CDR3 region has the DNA TGCGCCAGCAGCTTGGGGCAACAGGACGCGTTATATGGCTACACCTTC. Translation gives CASSLGQQDALYGYTF.

There are many counts of this clonotype. The J gene is TRBJ2-7, the V gene TRBV27; 7 bases map to TRBD1. Trimming cost V 8 bases and J 3 bases; bases outside gene matches: 13. Looked up from germline, CDR1 is MNHEY and CDR2 is SMNVEV (reference sequence). This CDR3 is 15 amino acids long. CDR3 residues: CASPTTGQNFYEQYF. Here the CDR3 DNA reads TGTGCCAGCCCAACTACGGGACAGAATTTCTACGAGCAGTACTTC.

This chain uses TRBV3-1 with TRBJ2-3, with 10 positions matching TRBD2. The CDR3 is made up of 19 amino acids. Germline assignment: CDR1 LGHDT and CDR2 YNNKEL (reference sequence). V shed 1 base and J 1 base; nucleotides not matched to a gene: 11. The CDR3 coding sequence is TGTGCCAGCAGCCAAGTGGTTAGCGGGAGGAGGTACGGCACAGATACGCAGTATTTT. It specifies CASSQVVSGRRYGTDTQYF.

This clonotype was recorded many times. The CDR3 region has the DNA TGTGCCAGCAGTTTTTACGGGACAGGGTACACAGATACGCAGTATTTT. Encoded protein: CASSFYGTGYTDTQYF. This chain connects TRBV7-9 to TRBJ2-3; 9 nucleotides match TRBD1. The CDR3 covers 16 residues. Unmatched junction bases numbered 9, after V lost 6 bases and J lost 2 bases. Germline loops: CDR1 SEHNR, CDR2 FQNEAQ (reference sequence).

This clonotype was seen only once. The CDR3 region has the DNA TGTGCCAGCAGCTTAGATCGTCACCTGGGAGCCGAGCAGTACTTC. Protein sequence: CASSLDRHLGAEQYF. The chain employs TRBV11-2 and TRBJ2-7; D possibly corresponds to TRBD2 (5 bases). The CDR3 covers 15 residues. Germline V gene data show CDR1 as SGHAT and CDR2 as FQNNGV. The V gene lost 0 bases and the J gene lost 6 bases, with 15 bases spanning the gap.

The V and J genes are TRBV20-1 and TRBJ2-2; 10 bases map to TRBD2. Per germline, CDR1 DFQATT and CDR2 SNEGSKA (reference sequence). Trimming at V came to 2 bases and at J to 2 bases, leaving 20 bases not matched to a gene. The CDR3 runs to 21 residues. The DNA for the CDR3 is TGCAGTGCTAGAAGGGGGGTCGGGACAGCGGGACTAGCGTTAAACACCGGGGAGCTGTTTTTT. It yields the protein CSARRGVGTAGLALNTGELFF.

This clonotype was seen only a few times. The chain employs TRBV6-2 or TRBV6-3 and TRBJ2-7, with 10 bases matching TRBD1. The CDR3 is 16 amino acids. Germline values: CDR1 MNHEY, CDR2 SVGEGT. The trim removed 7 bases at V and 0 bases at J, leaving 9 bases unmatched. The CDR3 here is CASITPGTGASYEQYF. The CDR3 DNA reads as TGTGCCAGCATCACTCCCGGGACAGGGGCCTCCTACGAGCAGTACTTC.

This clonotype was detected many times. The V gene is TRBV13, the J gene TRBJ2-5; 8 bases line up with TRBD1. CDR3 length: 19 amino acids. V lost 4 bases, J lost 1 base, and 17 bases stayed unmatched. The germline V gene has CDR1 PRHDT and CDR2 FYEKMQ (reference sequence). DNA for the CDR3: TGTGCCAGCAGCTCCCTAAATTACGAGACAGGGGCCCTCCAAGAGACCCAGTACTTC. Translated, it gives CASSSLNYETGALQETQYF.

This clonotype was detected a few times. V and J are TRBV27 and TRBJ2-7; a weak D match, TRBD2 (6 bases). Germline-derived CDR1 and CDR2 are MNHEY and SMNVEV (reference sequence). There are 15 residues in the CDR3. V was trimmed by 8 bases and J by 7 bases, leaving 24 bases between them. In DNA, the CDR3 is TGTGCCAGCCGGCGAACCCTTGGGGGAGGAGGTGAGCAGTACTTC. This translates into CASRRTLGGGGEQYF.

The table lists this clonotype with many counts. The chain is built from TRBV12-3 or TRBV12-4 and TRBJ2-5, with unresolved D. V was shortened by 6 bases and J by 4 bases, with 12 bases between the two germline ends. The length of the CDR3 is 13 residues. The CDR3 DNA sequence: TGTGCCAGCAGCCCTGGACGCCTAGAGACCCAGTACTTC. This codes for CASSPGRLETQYF.

This clonotype was counted between two and nine times. The V gene is TRBV12-3 or TRBV12-4, the J gene TRBJ2-7; 11 bases are a match to TRBD2. The CDR3 sequence is 16 residues long. V dropped 2 bases and J dropped 6; count of bases not matched to a gene: 9. The CDR3 region has the DNA TGTGCCAGCAGTTTACTAGCGGGAGGTCCGGGGGGCGAGCAGTACTTC. Protein: CASSLLAGGPGGEQYF.

The chain employs TRBV27 and TRBJ2-7, with TRBD2 identical over 8 bases. Per the germline V gene, CDR1 is MNHEY and CDR2 is SMNVEV (reference sequence). CDR3 size: 14 residues. V gave up 3 bases and J gave up 6 bases; unmatched junction bases: 7. The CDR3 loop is CASSFYGRASEQYF. The CDR3 DNA reads TGTGCCAGCAGTTTTTACGGGAGGGCCAGCGAGCAGTACTTC.

Points on this clonotype: A junction end diverges from the germline sequence, so it may reflect a read error. This chain connects TRBV20-1 to TRBJ2-1; a weak D match, TRBD2 (5 bases). This CDR3 is 12 amino acids long. Germline V gene lookup returns CDR1 DFQATT and CDR2 SNEGSKA (reference sequence). The CDR3 protein is CSASEAGNEQLF. As DNA, the CDR3 is TGCAGTGCTAGCGAGGCGGGCAATGAGCAGCTCTTC.

There are a few counts of this clonotype. V and J are TRBV4-1 and TRBJ2-3, with 11 bases identical to TRBD2. Per the germline V gene, CDR1 is MGHRA and CDR2 is YSYEKL. The CDR3 runs 17 residues. V was clipped by 2 bases and J by 4 bases; unmatched bases: 8. The CDR3 reads CASSQLHSGRAADTQYF. CDR3 bases: TGCGCCAGCAGCCAACTACATAGCGGGAGGGCCGCAGATACGCAGTATTTT.